The 14 T cell receptor beta chains below come from one sample, sequenced in a study of T cell changes during pregnancy in multiple sclerosis. The assay was immunoSEQ multiplex PCR, and TCRdb's table has in-frame clones only and misses some. Of approximately 43,000 clones in the sample, about 90% were seen once. The sequences come from CD8+ T cells from peripheral blood mononuclear cells, collected in the first trimester of pregnancy. The receptors come from a female donor with multiple sclerosis, enrolled in a pregnancy study.

This clone was detected only a few times. The rearrangement joins TRBV5-1 to TRBJ2-2; no reliable D call. The germline V gene has CDR1 SGHRS and CDR2 YFSETQ. Trimming pared 6 bases from V and 1 base from J, leaving 10 bases between. This CDR3 comprises 14 residues. In DNA form, the CDR3 reads TGCGCCAGCAACGCAGGTTTGAACACCGGGGAGCTGTTTTTT. Translated, it gives CASNAGLNTGELFF.

This sequence joins TRBV30 and TRBJ1-3; TRBD1 is a possible D gene (5 bases). CDR3 length: 16 amino acids. Trimming removed 3 bases at V and 0 bases at J, with 15 bases between. The germline gives CDR1 GTSNPN, CDR2 SVGIG (reference sequence). DNA for the CDR3: TGTGCCTGGAGCCGACGACAGAGGTACTCTGGAAACACCATATATTTT. Translation gives CAWSRRQRYSGNTIYF.

The chain couples TRBV6-1 to TRBJ2-1; no firm D call. From germline, CDR1 is MNHNS and CDR2 SASEGT. Trimming took off 6 bases at V and 8 bases at J, with 11 bases between the two ends. CDR3 length: 12 amino acids. CDR3 nucleotide sequence: TGTGCCAGCAGCGGGTACCATGATGAGCAGTTCTTC. It translates to CASSGYHDEQFF.

The chain links TRBV14 to TRBJ2-5; 8 nucleotides align to TRBD1. The CDR3 has 15 residues. Germline CDR1 is SGHDN and CDR2 is FVKESK. Trimming cost V 7 bases and J 0 bases; bases outside gene matches: 7. The CDR3 nucleotides are TGTGCCAGCACCACGGGACAGGAGAACCAAGAGACCCAGTACTTC. This translates into CASTTGQENQETQYF. Full variable domain (rest looked up from reference TRBV14 and TRBJ2-5): EAGVTQFPSHSVIEKGQTVTLRCDPISGHDNLYWYRRVMGKEIKFLLHFVKESKQDESGMPNNRFLAERTGGTYSTLKVQPAELEDSGVYFCASTTGQENQETQYFGPGTRLLVL.

The V call is TRBV13, the J call TRBJ2-7, with 7 nucleotides matching TRBD1. The CDR3 spans 14 residues. CDR1 is PRHDT, CDR2 FYEKMQ, per germline (reference sequence). V lost 5 bases, J lost 0 bases, and 4 bases stayed unmatched. CDR3 sequence (DNA): TGTGCCAGCAGCGTCCGGGACAGCTCCTACGAGCAGTACTTC. It translates to CASSVRDSSYEQYF.

V and J are TRBV7-3 and TRBJ2-3; 13 bases map to TRBD2. The CDR3 is 15 amino acids. Germline V gene sequence: CDR1 SGHTA, CDR2 FQGTGA. The trim removed 8 bases at V and 4 bases at J, leaving 6 bases unmatched. The DNA for the CDR3 is TGTGCCAGCGAACTAGCGGGGGGGCCTTCAGATACGCAGTATTTT. This gives the protein CASELAGGPSDTQYF.

V gene TRBV19 combines with J gene TRBJ2-3; 7 nucleotides agree with TRBD1. CDR1 and CDR2 from the germline V gene are LNHDA and SQIVND (reference sequence). CDR3 length equals 14 residues. V shed 4 bases, J shed 4 bases, and the junction held 5 bases outside the gene matches. CDR3 nucleotides: TGTGCCAGTAGTAGACGACAGGGCGCAGATACGCAGTATTTT. Its translation: CASSRRQGADTQYF.

This clone came up once. This chain links TRBV6-1 with TRBJ2-7; TRBD1 matches at 7 bases. Germline lookup yields CDR1 MNHNS and CDR2 SASEGT. Trimming removed 6 bases from V and 2 bases from J; junction bases left unmatched: 4. The CDR3 totals 13 residues. The CDR3 is CASRSGQTYEQYF. The CDR3 DNA follows: TGTGCCAGCAGGTCGGGACAGACCTACGAGCAGTACTTC.

This clone appeared a single time. This chain joins TRBV7-8 and TRBJ1-6, with D perhaps matching TRBD1 (6 bases). The V gene lost 4 bases and the J gene lost 5 bases, with 21 bases spanning the gap. CDR3 size: 18 residues. The V gene's germline CDR1 is SGHVS and CDR2 FQNEAQ. CDR3 sequence (DNA): TGTGCCAGCAGCTCACCTATCCCAGACAGGACGAATAATTCACCCCTCCACTTT. It specifies CASSSPIPDRTNNSPLHF.

This chain connects TRBV19 to TRBJ2-1; D perhaps matches TRBD2 (5 bases). CDR1 LNHDA and CDR2 SQIVND come from the germline V gene (reference sequence). CDR3 length: 15 amino acids. V dropped 0 bases and J dropped 4 bases, with 10 bases sitting between them. The CDR3 loop reads CASSIERAAYNEQFF. CDR3 coding DNA: TGTGCCAGTAGTATAGAGAGGGCAGCGTACAATGAGCAGTTCTTC.

The V and J genes are TRBV10-3 and TRBJ1-2; D gene uncertain. The ends were cut back, 2 bases at V and 8 bases at J, with 12 bases in the middle. The CDR3 totals 13 residues. Germline-derived CDR1 and CDR2 are ENHRY and SYGVKD. The CDR3 DNA reads TGTGCCATCAGTGAGAGCGGTTCAGACGGCTACACCTTC. The encoded protein is CAISESGSDGYTF.

The chain carries TRBV4-3 and TRBJ1-6; 7 positions agree with TRBD1. Germline assignment: CDR1 LGHNA and CDR2 YSLEER. With V trimmed by 2 bases and J by 7 bases, 8 bases remained unmatched. This CDR3 spans 16 amino acids. The CDR3 DNA sequence: TGCGCCAGCAGCCAATCCAGGGGGTTAGAGAATTCACCCCTCCACTTT. Encoded protein: CASSQSRGLENSPLHF.

This sequence joins TRBV6-6 and TRBJ2-3; unclear D gene. This CDR3 is 14 amino acids long. V was pared by 2 bases and J by 0 bases, with 6 bases between. Germline values: CDR1 MNHNY, CDR2 SVGAGI (reference sequence). The CDR3 coding sequence is TGTGCCAGCAGTTACACGACTAGCACAGATACGCAGTATTTT. This sequence encodes CASSYTTSTDTQYF.

The V and J genes are TRBV4-3 and TRBJ1-2, with 9 bases fitting TRBD1. Trimming at V came to 4 bases and at J to 6 bases, leaving 9 bases not matched to a gene. The CDR3 is made up of 15 amino acids. Germline V gene data show CDR1 as LGHNA and CDR2 as YSLEER. CDR3 amino acids: CASSLTLQGADGYTF. The CDR3 nucleotides are TGCGCCAGCAGCCTCACCTTACAGGGGGCGGATGGCTACACCTTC.